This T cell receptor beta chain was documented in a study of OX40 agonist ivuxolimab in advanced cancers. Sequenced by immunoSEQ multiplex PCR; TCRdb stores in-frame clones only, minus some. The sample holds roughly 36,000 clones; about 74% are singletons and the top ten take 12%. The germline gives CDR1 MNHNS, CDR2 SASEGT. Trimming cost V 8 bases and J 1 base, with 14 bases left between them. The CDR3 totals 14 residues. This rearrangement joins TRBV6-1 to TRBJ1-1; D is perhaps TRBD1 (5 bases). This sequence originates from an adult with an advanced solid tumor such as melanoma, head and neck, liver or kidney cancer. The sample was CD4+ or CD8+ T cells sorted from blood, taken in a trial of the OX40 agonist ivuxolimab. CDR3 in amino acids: CASRREGGNTEAFF. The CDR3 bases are TGTGCCAGCCGCAGGGAGGGAGGGAACACTGAAGCTTTCTTT.